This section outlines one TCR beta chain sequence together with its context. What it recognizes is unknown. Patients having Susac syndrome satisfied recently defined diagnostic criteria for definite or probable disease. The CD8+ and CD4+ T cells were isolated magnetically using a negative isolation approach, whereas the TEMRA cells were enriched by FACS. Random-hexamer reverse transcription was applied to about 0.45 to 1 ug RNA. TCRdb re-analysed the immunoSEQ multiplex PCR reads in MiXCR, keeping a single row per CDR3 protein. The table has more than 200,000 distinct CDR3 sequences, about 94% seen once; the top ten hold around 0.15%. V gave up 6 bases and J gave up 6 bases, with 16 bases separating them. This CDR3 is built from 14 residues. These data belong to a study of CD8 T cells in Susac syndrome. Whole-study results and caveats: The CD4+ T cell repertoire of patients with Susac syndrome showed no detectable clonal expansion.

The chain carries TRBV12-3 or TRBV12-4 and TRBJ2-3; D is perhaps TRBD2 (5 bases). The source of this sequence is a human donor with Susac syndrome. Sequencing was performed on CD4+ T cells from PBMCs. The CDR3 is CASRLGLAVDTQYF. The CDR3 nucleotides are TGTGCCAGCAGACTCGGTCTAGCAGTCGATACGCAGTATTTT.